The 24 T cell receptor beta chains given below trace back to one sample, sequenced in a study of control samples from healthy donors and cancer patients. Only in-frame clones appear in the TCRdb table, and some are missing; sequencing was by immunoSEQ multiplex PCR. Of 76,000 or so clones listed, about nine tenths were seen once; the top ten hold around a tenth. What was sequenced was PBMCs. Every receptor here comes from a woman between 45 and 60 years old with colorectal cancer.

In its sample, this clone was seen once. This chain's CDR3 is CASSQSGPFGNTIYF. As DNA, the CDR3 is TGCGCCAGCAGCCAAAGCGGGCCATTTGGAAACACCATATATTTT. V usage is TRBV4-1 and J usage is TRBJ1-3; no reliable D call. The germline V gene has CDR1 MGHRA and CDR2 YSYEKL. V was trimmed by 2 bases and J by 3 bases, leaving 11 bases between them. The CDR3 has 15 residues.

This chain connects TRBV13 to TRBJ1-3; 8 bases fit TRBD1. After removal of 5 bases from V and 4 bases from J, the junction contained 4 bases not matched to a gene. Germline V lookup: CDR1 PRHDT, CDR2 FYEKMQ (reference sequence). This CDR3 spans 14 amino acids. CDR3 loop: CASSLGTGGNTIYF. The CDR3 DNA reads as TGTGCCAGCAGCCTCGGGACAGGCGGAAACACCATATATTTT.

The chain joins TRBV10-2 to TRBJ1-1, with D possibly being TRBD1 (5 bases). The V end lost 2 bases, the J end lost 5 bases, and 9 bases lay between the germline ends. The CDR3 runs 13 residues. CDR1 is WSHSY, CDR2 SAAADI, per germline. In nucleotides, the CDR3 is TGCGCCAGCAGTGAGACAGGACGAACTGAAGCTTTCTTT. Amino acid sequence: CASSETGRTEAFF.

For the CDR3, the DNA is TGTGCCAGCAGTTATAGGGACACCGGGGAGCTGTTTTTT. Translation gives CASSYRDTGELFF. The V and J genes are TRBV6-6 and TRBJ2-2; D gene ambiguous. Trimming removed 3 bases at V and 3 bases at J, with 5 bases between. The germline V gene has CDR1 MNHNY and CDR2 SVGAGI (reference sequence). The CDR3 sequence is 13 residues long.

This chain joins TRBV27 and TRBJ2-4, with 7 bases lining up with TRBD1. J was trimmed by 0 bases and V by 5 bases; bases with no gene match: 7. Germline CDR1 MNHEY, CDR2 SMNVEV (reference sequence). CDR3 length: 16 amino acids. CDR3 DNA: TGTGCCAGCAGTCCACAGGGGCCGGGAGCCAAAAACATTCAGTACTTC. Its protein product is CASSPQGPGAKNIQYF.

The genes are TRBV18 and TRBJ2-3; D tentatively reads TRBD1 or TRBD2 (5 bases each). CDR1 and CDR2 from the germline V gene are KGHSH and LQKENI. This CDR3 is 16 amino acids long. V was shortened by 3 bases and J by 6 bases, with 19 bases between the two germline ends. CDR3 residues: CASSPPGTPRADTQYF. The DNA for the CDR3 is TGTGCCAGCTCACCCCCCGGGACCCCGCGGGCCGATACGCAGTATTTT.

The chain recombines TRBV30 with TRBJ1-4, with D possibly TRBD1 on 5 matching bases. The germline CDR1 and CDR2 sequences are GTSNPN and SVGIG (reference sequence). The CDR3 totals 13 residues. V shed 3 bases and J shed 4 bases, with 9 bases lying between them. Here the CDR3 DNA reads TGTGCCTGGAGGGGGACGGGTAATGAAAAACTGTTTTTT. Translating it yields CAWRGTGNEKLFF.

The chain combines TRBV19 with TRBJ1-1; D possibly corresponds to TRBD1 (5 bases). With 5 bases removed from V and 0 bases from J, the gap between germline ends came to 10 bases. The CDR3 covers 14 residues. Germline loops: CDR1 LNHDA, CDR2 SQIVND (reference sequence). CDR3: CASSRQFMNTEAFF. The CDR3 DNA reads TGTGCCAGTAGTCGACAGTTTATGAACACTGAAGCTTTCTTT.

V usage is TRBV6-5 and J usage is TRBJ2-7, with D possibly matching TRBD1 (5 bases). The CDR3 is 13 residues long. V was shortened by 1 base and J by 4 bases, with 8 bases between the two germline ends. The germline gives CDR1 MNHEY, CDR2 SVGAGI. This CDR3 is CASSYYPGYEQYV. Here the CDR3 DNA reads TGTGCCAGCAGTTACTACCCAGGGTACGAGCAGTACGTC.

The CDR3 sequence is CASSPRQVPPYEQYV. In DNA, the CDR3 is TGTGCCAGCTCACCCCGACAGGTTCCTCCCTACGAGCAGTACGTC. This chain connects TRBV18 to TRBJ2-7; D may be TRBD1 (6 bases). Germline-derived CDR1 and CDR2 are KGHSH and LQKENI. V lost 3 bases and J 2 bases, leaving 14 bases between the germline ends. The CDR3 extends over 15 amino acids.

J is TRBJ2-7 and V is TRBV27, with 11 nucleotides matching TRBD1. In germline, CDR1 is MNHEY, CDR2 SMNVEV (reference sequence). CDR3 length equals 13 residues. Germline trimming cut 6 bases from V and 6 bases from J; bases unmatched to any gene: 4. This chain's CDR3 is CASRGQGEGEQYV. The CDR3, as DNA: TGTGCCAGCAGGGGACAGGGGGAAGGCGAGCAGTACGTC.

This sequence joins TRBV27 and TRBJ1-6, with unresolved D. The germline V gene has CDR1 MNHEY and CDR2 SMNVEV (reference sequence). This CDR3 is built from 13 residues. Trimming removed 6 bases from V and 10 bases from J, with 13 bases in between. The CDR3 reads CASRPNLLSPLHF. In nucleotides, the CDR3 is TGTGCCAGCAGACCCAACTTACTGTCACCCCTCCACTTT.

V is TRBV28 and J is TRBJ1-1; D not resolved. Germline V CDR1 and CDR2: MDHEN, SYDVKM. V was shortened by 2 bases and J by 3 bases, with 7 bases between the two germline ends. CDR3 length: 13 residues. CDR3 sequence (DNA): TGTGCCAGCAGTTTAAATGTACACACTGAAGCTTTCTTT. This gives the protein CASSLNVHTEAFF.

The J gene is TRBJ1-1, the V gene TRBV5-8; D not certain. V shed 4 bases and J shed 4 bases, with 14 bases lying between them. The CDR3 totals 14 residues. Germline V gives CDR1 SGHTS, CDR2 YDEGEE. The chain's CDR3 is CASSPLESGTEAFF. For the CDR3, the DNA is TGTGCCAGCAGCCCCTTGGAAAGTGGCACTGAAGCTTTCTTT.

V is TRBV27 and J is TRBJ1-2, with unresolved D. Germline values: CDR1 MNHEY, CDR2 SMNVEV (reference sequence). This CDR3 is built from 15 residues. V shed 3 bases and J shed 0 bases, with 11 bases lying between them. CDR3 sequence: CASSLVGSPNYGYTF. CDR3 coding DNA: TGTGCCAGCAGTTTGGTGGGCAGCCCTAACTATGGCTACACCTTC.

The chain has TRBV6-5 and TRBJ2-3, with TRBD2 identical over 10 bases. Trimming cost V 3 bases and J 3 bases; bases outside gene matches: 3. The CDR3 extends over 15 amino acids. The V gene's germline CDR1 is MNHEY and CDR2 SVGAGI. CDR3 DNA: TGTGCCAGCAGTTATAGCGGGGGGCCTACAGATACGCAGTATTTT. Translated: CASSYSGGPTDTQYF.

The chain couples TRBV28 to TRBJ1-2; D may be TRBD1 (6 bases). V was trimmed by 7 bases and J by 3 bases, leaving 18 bases between them. Germline loops: CDR1 MDHEN, CDR2 SYDVKM. The CDR3 loop spans 15 amino acids. Here the CDR3 DNA reads TGTGCCAGCACCCTGGCCCCAGGGGACTACTATGGCTACACCTTC. Its translation is CASTLAPGDYYGYTF.

The chain recombines TRBV27 with TRBJ1-5; D is unclear. Per germline, CDR1 MNHEY and CDR2 SMNVEV (reference sequence). This CDR3 comprises 15 residues. Trimming stripped 7 bases from V and 4 bases from J, with 17 bases between. The CDR3 DNA sequence: TGTGCCAGCACCTCTATGGCAGCCGTTAATCAGCCCCAGCATTTT. Translated, it gives CASTSMAAVNQPQHF.

This sequence joins TRBV21-1 and TRBJ2-1; whether TRBD2, the table's D call, matches the DNA was not checked. TRBV21-1 is classified as a pseudogene. There are 14 residues in the CDR3. The DNA of the CDR3 is TGTGCCAGCAGCCCTGCCGGGACTGACAATGAGCAGTTCTTC. Translating gives CASSPAGTDNEQFF.

The rearrangement uses TRBV6-5 and TRBJ1-2; D is possibly TRBD1 (5 bases). CDR1 MNHEY and CDR2 SVGAGI come from the germline V gene. The CDR3 spans 11 residues. V lost 2 bases, J lost 8 bases, and 6 bases lay in between. The CDR3 loop reads CASSYRGGYTF. The CDR3 bases are TGTGCCAGCAGTTACCGGGGGGGCTACACCTTC.

The chain combines TRBV29-1 with TRBJ2-1; maybe TRBD2 (7 bases). Between the trimmed V and J ends, which lost 1 base and 1 base, there was a span of 11 bases. The CDR3 sequence is 15 residues long. Germline V CDR1 and CDR2: SQVTM, ANQGSEA. CDR3 nucleotides: TGCAGCGTTGAAGGGGGGCGGGGGTCCTACAATGAGCAGTTCTTC. Amino acids: CSVEGGRGSYNEQFF.

This CDR3 reads CASSNSRDTEAFF. In nucleotides, the CDR3 is TGTGCCAGTAGTAACTCCAGGGACACTGAAGCTTTCTTT. The chain carries TRBV19 and TRBJ1-1, with D perhaps TRBD1 (5 bases). Trimming removed 4 bases at V and 3 bases at J, with 9 bases between. Per the germline V gene, CDR1 is LNHDA and CDR2 is SQIVND (reference sequence). This CDR3 has 13 residues.

This clone has more than one count but fewer than ten. The chain couples TRBV5-1 to TRBJ1-1, with D uncertain. Trimming removed 4 bases at V and 4 bases at J, with 17 bases between. The CDR3 is 15 residues long. Germline V gives CDR1 SGHRS, CDR2 YFSETQ. The CDR3 protein is CASSLHWTLSTEAFF. The CDR3 DNA sequence: TGCGCCAGCAGCCTACATTGGACTTTGAGCACTGAAGCTTTCTTT.

The rearrangement links TRBV12-5 to TRBJ2-2; 10 nucleotides align to TRBD2. This CDR3 is built from 19 residues. Germline V gives CDR1 LGHNT, CDR2 FRNRAP. The trim removed 4 bases at V and 0 bases at J, leaving 11 bases unmatched. In DNA form, the CDR3 reads TGTGCTAGTGGTTATTTACCGGGACTAGCGATCCCGAACACCGGGGAGCTGTTTTTT. Amino acid sequence: CASGYLPGLAIPNTGELFF. The entire variable domain, with the rest obtained from reference TRBV12-5 and TRBJ2-2, is as follows: DARVTQTPRHKVTEMGQEVTMRCQPILGHNTVFWYRQTMMQGLELLAYFRNRAPLDDSGMPKDRFSAEMPDATLATLKIQPSEPRDSAVYFCASGYLPGLAIPNTGELFFGEGSRLTVL.